This T cell receptor beta chain was found in a study of CD8 T cells in Susac syndrome. An input of 0.5 to 1 ug of RNA was subjected to reverse transcription using random hexamers. TCRdb used MiXCR to reprocess the immunoSEQ multiplex PCR reads, holding one entry per CDR3 protein. The sample has roughly 130,000 distinct CDR3 sequences; just under 95% are singletons. V gave up 2 bases and J gave up 2 bases; unmatched junction bases: 8. This CDR3 has 16 residues. Germline assignment: CDR1 KGHSH and CDR2 LQKENI. The clonotype originates from a human donor with Susac syndrome. The sample taken for sequencing was CD8+ T cells from PBMCs. The chain uses TRBV18 and TRBJ2-7, with 8 bases identical to TRBD1. CDR3 sequence: CASSPEDRALPYEQYF. The CDR3, as DNA: TGTGCCAGCTCACCAGAGGACAGGGCCCTTCCCTACGAGCAGTACTTC. The full variable domain, its missing parts supplied by reference TRBV18 and TRBJ2-7, is NAGVMQNPRHLVRRRGQEARLRCSPMKGHSHVYWYRQLPEEGLKFMVYLQKENIIDESGMPKERFSAEFPKEGPSILRIQQVVRGDSAAYFCASSPEDRALPYEQYFGPGTRLTVT.